Following are 20 T cell receptor beta chains from one sample sequenced in a study of T cell responses to AZD1222 COVID-19 vaccine (dated by TCRdb to about 2021). Sample time point, as interpreted from the label and publication: baseline before first vaccination. The treatment or condition tag for this specimen amounts to: meningococcal conjugate vaccine given as trial control. Libraries were made using the immunoSEQ multiplex PCR assay. TCRdb limited this immuneACCESS table to in-frame rearrangements with V and J called. A share of clones is missing; checked studies link under half to unresolved V genes, and the rest is unexplained. The sample records some 120,000 clones, approximately 88% of which are singletons. Jointly, the top ten make up approximately 19% of the sample. This specimen consisted of peripheral blood, obtained on day 0 of MenACWY control vaccination. Receptor source: an adult in good health.

The chain employs TRBV7-2 and TRBJ1-1; D ambiguous. The germline gives CDR1 SGHTA, CDR2 FQGNSA. With 5 bases removed from V and 4 bases from J, the gap between germline ends came to 11 bases. The length of the CDR3 is 13 residues. The CDR3 reads CASSIERATEAFF. CDR3 bases: TGTGCCAGCAGCATAGAGAGGGCCACTGAAGCTTTCTTT.

This rearrangement joins TRBV6-4 to TRBJ2-2; maybe TRBD1 (5 bases). CDR3 length: 13 residues. Trimming left V 4 bases short and J 2 bases short, with 5 bases between. The V gene's germline CDR1 is MRHNA and CDR2 SNTAGT. The CDR3 nucleotides read TGTGCCAGCAGTGGGACAAACACCGGGGAGCTGTTTTTT. Translation gives CASSGTNTGELFF.

The rearrangement uses TRBV6-5 and TRBJ2-2; D unresolved. Germline V gene lookup returns CDR1 MNHEY and CDR2 SVGAGI. Trimming cost V 0 bases and J 7 bases, with 12 bases left between them. The CDR3 totals 15 residues. CDR3: CASSYSHAASGELFF. The DNA of the CDR3 is TGTGCCAGCAGTTACTCTCATGCGGCTAGCGGGGAGCTGTTTTTT.

On this clone: Additional DNA sequences in this sample encode the identical CDR3. V usage is TRBV3-1 (or the pseudogene TRBV3-2) and J usage is TRBJ1-2; D is uncertain. Trimming stripped 1 base from V and 1 base from J, with 4 bases between. CDR1 LGHDT and CDR2 YNNKEL come from the germline V gene (reference sequence). The CDR3 spans 13 residues. In DNA form, the CDR3 reads TGTGCCAGCAGCCAAGTCGGTAACTATGGCTACACCTTC. This sequence encodes CASSQVGNYGYTF.

V and J are TRBV5-1 and TRBJ2-2; D perhaps matches TRBD1 (6 bases). The CDR3 sequence is 14 residues long. Looked up from germline, CDR1 is SGHRS and CDR2 is YFSETQ. V was trimmed by 5 bases and J by 4 bases, leaving 12 bases between them. Written as DNA, the CDR3 is TGCGCCAGCAGGGAACCAGGGGTCACCGGGGAGCTGTTTTTT. The encoded protein is CASREPGVTGELFF.

This clone showed up many times. This chain's CDR3 is CASGRRAGRYGYTF. The CDR3 DNA reads as TGTGCCAGCGGGCGACGAGCAGGGAGGTATGGCTACACCTTC. The V gene is TRBV27, the J gene TRBJ1-2; TRBD1 might be the D (5 bases). Germline V gene sequence: CDR1 MNHEY, CDR2 SMNVEV (reference sequence). Trimming shortened V by 8 bases and J by 5 bases, and 18 bases separated the two germline ends. The CDR3 sequence is 14 residues long.

This clone occurred a few times. CDR3 loop: CASSLSLSGGVNTGELFF. In DNA, the CDR3 is TGCGCCAGCAGCTTGAGCCTCTCAGGGGGCGTGAACACCGGGGAGCTGTTTTTT. This rearrangement joins TRBV5-1 to TRBJ2-2; 8 bases line up with TRBD1. Germline trimming cut 1 base from V and 1 base from J; bases unmatched to any gene: 9. In germline, CDR1 is SGHRS, CDR2 YFSETQ. The CDR3 is 18 residues long.

The rearrangement links TRBV28 to TRBJ1-2; D possibly corresponds to TRBD1 (6 bases). Germline V CDR1 and CDR2: MDHEN, SYDVKM. CDR3 length: 13 amino acids. The ends were cut back, 7 bases at V and 6 bases at J, with 15 bases in the middle. The CDR3: CASTQAPGDGYTF. The CDR3 DNA reads TGTGCCAGCACCCAAGCCCCAGGGGATGGCTACACCTTC.

The gene calls are TRBV10-3 and TRBJ1-3; tentative D call: TRBD1 (6 bases). Germline assignment: CDR1 ENHRY and CDR2 SYGVKD. The length of the CDR3 is 13 residues. V lost 8 bases and J 8 bases, leaving 16 bases between the germline ends. The CDR3 protein is CAIRGRQADTIYF. CDR3 nucleotide sequence: TGTGCCATCCGTGGTCGACAGGCTGACACCATATATTTT.

The chain combines TRBV6-2 or TRBV6-3 with TRBJ2-7; 9 positions match TRBD2. Trimming removed 6 bases from V and 2 bases from J; junction bases left unmatched: 8. Per the germline V gene, CDR1 is MNHEY and CDR2 is SVGEGT. CDR3 length equals 15 residues. CDR3 sequence: CASSVAGAATYEQYF. In nucleotides, the CDR3 is TGTGCCAGCAGCGTAGCGGGAGCCGCTACCTACGAGCAGTACTTC.

This clone was observed once. This sequence joins TRBV7-9 and TRBJ1-6, with 10 bases matching TRBD1. This CDR3 is 16 amino acids long. CDR1 SEHNR and CDR2 FQNEAQ come from the germline V gene (reference sequence). With 5 bases clipped from V and 10 bases from J, the junction kept 11 bases outside the gene matches. The chain's CDR3 is CASSVNMGQGHSPLHF. The DNA for the CDR3 is TGTGCCAGCAGCGTAAATATGGGACAGGGGCACTCACCCCTCCACTTT. Full variable domain (outside the CDR3, taken from reference TRBV7-9 and TRBJ1-6): DTGVSQNPRHKITKRGQNVTFRCDPISEHNRLYWYRQTLGQGPEFLTYFQNEAQLEKSRLLSDRFSAERPKGSFSTLEIQRTEQGDSAMYLCASSVNMGQGHSPLHFGNGTRLTVT.

As to this clone: A read error may produce the germline difference seen at one junction end. The rearrangement uses TRBV7-9 and TRBJ2-5, with D possibly matching TRBD1 (6 bases). The CDR3 is made up of 14 amino acids. Per the germline V gene, CDR1 is SEHNR and CDR2 is FQNEAQ (reference sequence). The CDR3 DNA reads as TGTGCCAGCACCTTACTCTCCAGGGGAGAGACCCAGTACTTC. Translating it yields CASTLLSRGETQYF. The whole variable domain, remainder taken from reference TRBV7-9 and TRBJ2-5, is DTGVSQNPRHKITKRGQNVTFRCDPISEHNRLYWYRQTLGQGPEFLTYFQNEAQLEKSRLLSDRFSAERPKGSFSTLEIQRTEQGDSAMYLCASTLLSRGETQYFGPGTRLLVL.

The chain has TRBV28 and TRBJ1-3; TRBD1 matches at 8 bases. Germline V CDR1 and CDR2: MDHEN, SYDVKM. The CDR3 covers 19 residues. Losses at the gene ends were 6 bases for V and 6 bases for J; bases not matched to a gene: 22. Written as DNA, the CDR3 is TGTGCCAGCAGCAACCCGGGACAGGATAACCCAAAAGGAGAAAACACCATATATTTT. It translates to CASSNPGQDNPKGENTIYF.

The genes are TRBV5-1 and TRBJ2-7; 8 nucleotides agree with TRBD2. Trimming at V came to 1 base and at J to 2 bases, leaving 11 bases not matched to a gene. CDR3 length: 17 amino acids. Germline CDR1 SGHRS, CDR2 YFSETQ. In DNA, the CDR3 is TGCGCCAGCAGCTTGCAGGTCGGTAGCGGGATACCCTACGAGCAGTACTTC. It specifies CASSLQVGSGIPYEQYF.

This chain links TRBV28 with TRBJ2-6; a possible D gene is TRBD1 (6 bases). Germline V gene lookup returns CDR1 MDHEN and CDR2 SYDVKM. The CDR3 runs to 15 residues. The V and J ends lost 7 bases and 0 bases respectively, with 10 bases between them. The CDR3 reads CASKTGISGANVLTF. CDR3 DNA sequence: TGTGCCAGCAAAACAGGGATCTCTGGGGCCAACGTCCTGACTTTC.

The gene calls are TRBV2 and TRBJ2-6; 8 nucleotides align to TRBD1. Trimming at V came to 0 bases and at J to 2 bases, leaving 6 bases not matched to a gene. The CDR3 sequence is 18 residues long. The germline V gene has CDR1 SNHLY and CDR2 FYNNEI. The CDR3 DNA reads TGTGCCAGCAGTGAAGCATGGATGACAGGGGCTGGGGCCAACGTCCTGACTTTC. This encodes CASSEAWMTGAGANVLTF.

The CDR3 protein is CASSYAGRGELFF. The CDR3 DNA reads TGTGCCAGCAGTTACGCAGGGAGGGGGGAGCTGTTTTTT. The rearrangement joins TRBV6-6 to TRBJ2-2; possibly TRBD2 for D (6 bases). This CDR3 comprises 13 residues. Germline CDR1 and CDR2: MNHNY and SVGAGI (reference sequence). V lost 2 bases and J 8 bases, leaving 9 bases between the germline ends.

This chain uses TRBV7-3 with TRBJ2-1; a possible D gene is TRBD2 (6 bases). Germline assignment: CDR1 SGHTA and CDR2 FQGTGA. CDR3 length: 17 residues. Trimming cost V 0 bases and J 2 bases, with 14 bases left between them. Written as DNA, the CDR3 is TGTGCCAGCAGCTTAACGTCGGGCGGGATGACCTACAATGAGCAGTTCTTC. Its protein is CASSLTSGGMTYNEQFF.

This clone has only a few counts. The V call is TRBV7-3, the J call TRBJ2-1; TRBD2 matches at 13 bases. The length of the CDR3 is 17 residues. The trim removed 0 bases at V and 6 bases at J, leaving 5 bases unmatched. Germline V gene sequence: CDR1 SGHTA, CDR2 FQGTGA. The CDR3 sequence: CASSLTGTSGRVNEQFF. The CDR3 nucleotides are TGTGCCAGCAGCTTAACGGGAACTAGCGGGAGGGTCAATGAGCAGTTCTTC.

The chain employs TRBV3-1 (or the pseudogene TRBV3-2) and TRBJ1-1; 7 bases map to TRBD1. Germline lookup yields CDR1 LGHDT and CDR2 YNNKEL (reference sequence). Trimming at V came to 6 bases and at J to 4 bases, leaving 14 bases not matched to a gene. The CDR3 is made up of 16 amino acids. CDR3 residues: CASRLRQGPLVTEAFF. The CDR3 DNA sequence: TGTGCCAGCAGACTCCGACAGGGACCTTTGGTCACTGAAGCTTTCTTT.